One sample yielded the 25 T cell receptor beta chains listed below, sequenced in a study of CD8+ T cells in alopecia areata. Extraction and reverse transcription of RNA yielded cDNA as the sequencing template. Measured with immunoSEQ multiplex PCR; TCRdb has only the in-frame clones, and not every one. The profile covers about 82,000 clones, with roughly half appearing a single time and 5.7% taken by the ten largest. The sequencing input was NKG2D-high CD8+ T cells sorted from blood. These receptors were obtained from a human donor with alopecia areata.

V is TRBV30 and J is TRBJ2-7; unclear D gene. CDR1 GTSNPN and CDR2 SVGIG come from the germline V gene (reference sequence). Trimming took off 0 bases at V and 3 bases at J, with 6 bases between the two ends. The CDR3 has 12 amino acids. The CDR3 nucleotides are TGTGCCTGGAGTGTCGACGGCTACGAGCAGTACTTC. Translating it yields CAWSVDGYEQYF.

The gene calls are TRBV30 and TRBJ1-2; weak D call: TRBD1 (5 bases). This CDR3 is 14 amino acids long. V was clipped by 1 base and J by 2 bases, with 11 bases between them. The V gene's germline CDR1 is GTSNPN and CDR2 SVGIG (reference sequence). The CDR3 is CAWSGDGGNYGYTF. As DNA, the CDR3 is TGTGCCTGGAGTGGGGACGGTGGCAACTATGGCTACACCTTC.

This clone was counted a few times. This rearrangement joins TRBV28 to TRBJ2-1, with a possible D match to TRBD2 (6 bases). The CDR3 contains 10 residues. The germline V gene encodes CDR1 MDHEN and CDR2 SYDVKM. V was trimmed by 8 bases and J by 9 bases, leaving 8 bases between them. CDR3 bases: TGTGCCAGCGGGGGAGGTGAGCAGTTCTTC. This translates into CASGGGEQFF.

The chain has TRBV29-1 and TRBJ2-5, with D possibly matching TRBD1 (6 bases). Germline V lookup: CDR1 SQVTM, CDR2 ANQGSEA. CDR3 length equals 17 residues. Trimming removed 3 bases from V and 2 bases from J, with 22 bases in between. The CDR3 sequence is CSVDPGQGGAYQETQYF. The CDR3 DNA sequence: TGCAGCGTTGATCCGGGCCAAGGGGGAGCGTATCAAGAGACCCAGTACTTC.

The rearrangement uses TRBV27 and TRBJ2-1, with 10 nucleotides matching TRBD2. Germline lookup yields CDR1 MNHEY and CDR2 SMNVEV (reference sequence). Losses at the gene ends were 7 bases for V and 7 bases for J; bases not matched to a gene: 10. There are 15 residues in the CDR3. CDR3 protein: CASTYGLAGVNEQFF. The CDR3 bases are TGTGCCAGCACCTATGGGCTAGCGGGAGTTAATGAGCAGTTCTTC.

This clone was recorded a few times. The V call is TRBV7-9, the J call TRBJ2-1; D call uncertain. The V and J ends lost 3 bases and 7 bases respectively, with 7 bases between them. The germline gives CDR1 SEHNR, CDR2 FQNEAQ (reference sequence). This CDR3 is built from 12 residues. The CDR3 bases are TGTGCCAGCAGCTTCCAAAGGAATGAGCAGTTCTTC. Its protein is CASSFQRNEQFF.

The chain couples TRBV9 to TRBJ1-1, with D possibly TRBD1 on 5 matching bases. The germline V gene has CDR1 SGDLS and CDR2 YYNGEE. The CDR3 runs 12 residues. The V end was cut by 5 bases, the J end by 8 bases, with 13 bases between. The chain's CDR3 is CASSDQGLEAFF. The CDR3 DNA reads as TGTGCCAGCAGTGACCAGGGCCTGGAAGCTTTCTTT.

This clone was counted only a few times. J is TRBJ2-7 and V is TRBV29-1; D not certain. V was pared by 4 bases and J by 0 bases, with 10 bases between. CDR3 length: 13 residues. CDR1 SQVTM and CDR2 ANQGSEA come from the germline V gene. CDR3 region: CSVVTRFSYEQYF. The CDR3 DNA sequence: TGCAGCGTTGTCACCAGGTTCTCCTACGAGCAGTACTTC.

This clone was observed a few times. J is TRBJ2-2 and V is TRBV30; D gene ambiguous. Germline V lookup: CDR1 GTSNPN, CDR2 SVGIG (reference sequence). This CDR3 contains 12 residues. Trimming took off 1 base at V and 4 bases at J, with 4 bases between the two ends. CDR3 sequence reads: CAWSGPTGELFF. CDR3 bases: TGTGCCTGGAGTGGCCCCACCGGGGAGCTGTTTTTT. Drawing the rest from reference TRBV30 and TRBJ2-2, the complete variable domain is SQTIHQWPATLVQPVGSPLSLECTVEGTSNPNLYWYRQAAGRGLQLLFYSVGIGQISSEVPQNLSASRPQDRQFILSSKKLLLSDSGFYLCAWSGPTGELFFGEGSRLTVL.

This clone was detected a few times. The chain has TRBV6-6 and TRBJ1-1; no clear D. Trimming cost V 0 bases and J 0 bases, with 11 bases left between them. Germline loops: CDR1 MNHNY, CDR2 SVGAGI (reference sequence). The CDR3 is made up of 16 amino acids. The CDR3 nucleotides read TGTGCCAGCAGTTACTCGGGCACCTCAATGAACACTGAAGCTTTCTTT. This translates into CASSYSGTSMNTEAFF.

The genes are TRBV27 and TRBJ2-3, with D hard to call. V was clipped by 5 bases and J by 3 bases, with 9 bases between them. CDR1 and CDR2 from the germline V gene are MNHEY and SMNVEV (reference sequence). The CDR3 has 13 residues. This chain's CDR3 is CASSRIGTDTQYF. In DNA form, the CDR3 reads TGTGCCAGCAGTCGGATAGGGACAGATACGCAGTATTTT.

This clone was recorded a few times. V is TRBV15 and J is TRBJ2-6; tentatively, D is TRBD2 (7 bases). CDR1 and CDR2 (germline): LNHNV, YYDKDF (reference sequence). The CDR3 loop spans 16 amino acids. V gave up 8 bases and J gave up 0 bases, with 14 bases separating them. Written as DNA, the CDR3 is TGTGCCACCGATGCGGGGGCCCTCTCTGGGGCCAACGTCCTGACTTTC. Translating it yields CATDAGALSGANVLTF.

The rearrangement joins TRBV27 to TRBJ2-1; D uncertain. Per germline, CDR1 MNHEY and CDR2 SMNVEV (reference sequence). This CDR3 is 13 amino acids long. The V gene lost 1 base and the J gene lost 4 bases, with 5 bases spanning the gap. For the CDR3, the DNA is TGTGCCAGCAGTTTATACAGTTACAATGAGCAGTTCTTC. Encoded protein: CASSLYSYNEQFF.

The gene calls are TRBV30 and TRBJ1-1, with TRBD1 identical over 7 bases. The trim removed 7 bases at V and 6 bases at J, leaving 8 bases unmatched. The CDR3 loop spans 12 amino acids. From germline, CDR1 is GTSNPN and CDR2 SVGIG (reference sequence). The CDR3 sequence: CALRQGGPEAFF. For the CDR3, the DNA is TGTGCCTTACGACAGGGAGGGCCTGAAGCTTTCTTT.

The chain uses TRBV27 and TRBJ1-1; D is unclear. CDR3 length: 12 residues. Trimming removed 4 bases from V and 4 bases from J, with 7 bases in between. Germline assignment: CDR1 MNHEY and CDR2 SMNVEV (reference sequence). CDR3 nucleotides: TGTGCCAGCAGTTCGGGCGGCACTGAAGCTTTCTTT. Amino acid sequence: CASSSGGTEAFF.

The chain joins TRBV7-8 to TRBJ1-2; D is uncertain. The germline V and J ends were trimmed by 4 bases and 6 bases, with 12 bases remaining between them. The length of the CDR3 is 13 residues. Germline values: CDR1 SGHVS, CDR2 FQNEAQ. The chain's CDR3 is CASSYDLSDGYTF. The CDR3 region has the DNA TGTGCCAGCAGCTACGACCTGTCCGATGGCTACACCTTC.

V is TRBV2 and J is TRBJ2-7; 10 bases are a match to TRBD1. CDR3 length: 13 amino acids. Germline V gives CDR1 SNHLY, CDR2 FYNNEI. V lost 8 bases, J lost 3 bases, and 4 bases stayed unmatched. CDR3 residues: CASDRGPGYEQYF. The CDR3 nucleotides are TGTGCCAGCGACAGGGGGCCGGGCTACGAGCAGTACTTC.

This clone has more than one count but fewer than ten. The rearrangement uses TRBV29-1 and TRBJ2-7, with 12 bases lining up with TRBD2. CDR1 and CDR2 from the germline V gene are SQVTM and ANQGSEA. This CDR3 comprises 16 residues. The trim removed 6 bases at V and 0 bases at J, leaving 9 bases unmatched. This CDR3 reads CSVILTSGRSSYEQYF. In DNA form, the CDR3 reads TGCAGCGTCATTTTAACTAGCGGGAGGAGCTCCTACGAGCAGTACTTC.

The chain couples TRBV7-8 to TRBJ2-1, with TRBD2 identical over 7 bases. J was trimmed by 5 bases and V by 5 bases; bases with no gene match: 9. Germline CDR1 and CDR2: SGHVS and FQNEAQ. CDR3 length: 15 amino acids. This chain's CDR3 is CASSPGTNLHNEQFF. The CDR3 DNA follows: TGTGCCAGCAGCCCAGGGACTAACCTGCACAATGAGCAGTTCTTC. The variable domain in full, completed from reference TRBV7-8 and TRBJ2-1, reads GAGVSQSPRYKVAKRGQDVALRCDPISGHVSLFWYQQALGQGPEFLTYFQNEAQLDKSGLPSDRFFAERPEGSVSTLKIQRTQQEDSAVYLCASSPGTNLHNEQFFGPGTRLTVL.

The chain is built from TRBV4-1 and TRBJ1-6; no clear D gene. CDR1 is MGHRA, CDR2 YSYEKL, per germline. V was cut by 4 bases and J by 5 bases, with 18 bases left in between. The CDR3 totals 17 residues. CDR3: CASSRKPPDGDNSPLHF. The CDR3 DNA reads TGCGCCAGCAGCCGTAAACCCCCGGACGGTGATAATTCACCCCTCCACTTT.

V and J are TRBV4-1 and TRBJ1-1; 9 nucleotides line up with TRBD1. The ends lost 3 bases at V and 3 bases at J; junction bases unmatched: 2. The CDR3 extends over 14 amino acids. Germline assignment: CDR1 MGHRA and CDR2 YSYEKL. This chain's CDR3 is CASSQDRGDTEAFF. The CDR3 region has the DNA TGCGCCAGCAGCCAGGACAGGGGTGACACTGAAGCTTTCTTT.

The chain joins TRBV4-1 to TRBJ1-4, with a possible D match to TRBD1 (6 bases). The CDR3 loop spans 14 amino acids. Trimming took 0 bases from V and 14 from J, leaving 16 bases between them. From germline, CDR1 is MGHRA and CDR2 YSYEKL. CDR3 DNA sequence: TGCGCCAGCAGCCAAGATTCGGGGGCGGGTGGGCTGTTTTTT. Its translation is CASSQDSGAGGLFF.

This clone was detected only a few times. The rearrangement joins TRBV6-6 to TRBJ2-7; D not certain. Trimming pared 4 bases from V and 1 base from J, leaving 2 bases between. Germline V lookup: CDR1 MNHNY, CDR2 SVGAGI (reference sequence). The CDR3 covers 11 residues. The CDR3 nucleotides read TGTGCCAGCAGTTTTTCCTACGAGCAGTACTTC. This gives the protein CASSFSYEQYF.

Worth noting for this clone: One end of the junction fails to match germline, which may point to a read error. V usage is TRBV5-6 and J usage is TRBJ2-1, with D possibly matching TRBD2 (5 bases). Germline V lookup: CDR1 SGHDT, CDR2 YYEEEE. The CDR3 consists of 14 residues. The CDR3 here is CASSLWTELSERFF. The CDR3 DNA reads TGTGCCAGCAGCTTGTGGACTGAGCTAAGCGAGCGGTTCTTC.

This clone was counted ten times or more. The CDR3 sequence: CASSFRPDTQYF. The CDR3 DNA reads TGTGCCAGCAGCTTCCGACCAGATACGCAGTATTTT. The chain combines TRBV7-9 with TRBJ2-3; D not resolved. CDR3 length: 12 residues. Trimming took 3 bases from V and 4 from J, leaving 5 bases between them. Germline V gives CDR1 SEHNR, CDR2 FQNEAQ (reference sequence).